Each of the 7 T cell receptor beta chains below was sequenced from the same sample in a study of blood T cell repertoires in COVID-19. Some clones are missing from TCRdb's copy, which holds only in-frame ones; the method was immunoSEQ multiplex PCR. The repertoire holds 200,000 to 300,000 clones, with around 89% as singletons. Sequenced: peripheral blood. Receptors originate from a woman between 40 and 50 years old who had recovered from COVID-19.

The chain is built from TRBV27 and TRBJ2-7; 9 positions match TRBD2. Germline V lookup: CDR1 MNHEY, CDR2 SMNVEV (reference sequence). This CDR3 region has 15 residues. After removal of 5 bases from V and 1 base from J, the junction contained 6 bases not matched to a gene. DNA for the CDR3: TGTGCCAGCAGTGCCGGACTAGCGCTATCCTACGAGCAGTACTTC. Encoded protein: CASSAGLALSYEQYF.

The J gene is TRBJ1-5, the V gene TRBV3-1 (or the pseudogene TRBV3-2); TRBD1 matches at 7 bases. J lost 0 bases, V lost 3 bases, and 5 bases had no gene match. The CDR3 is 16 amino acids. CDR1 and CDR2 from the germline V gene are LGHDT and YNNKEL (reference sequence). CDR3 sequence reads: CASSQSRGSSNQPQHF. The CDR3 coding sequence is TGTGCCAGCAGCCAGAGCAGGGGGTCTAGCAATCAGCCCCAGCATTTT.

This CDR3 is CASRLAGGNEQFF. CDR3 bases: TGTGCCAGCAGACTAGCGGGGGGAAATGAGCAGTTCTTC. J is TRBJ2-1 and V is TRBV12-3 or TRBV12-4; 12 bases agree with TRBD2. The CDR3 covers 13 residues. The J segment lost 7 bases and the V segment lost 6 bases, leaving 1 base of the junction unmatched.

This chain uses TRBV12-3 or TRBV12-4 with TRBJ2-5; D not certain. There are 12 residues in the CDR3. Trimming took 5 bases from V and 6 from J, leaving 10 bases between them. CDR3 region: CASSPAVQTQYF. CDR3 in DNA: TGTGCCAGCAGTCCCGCGGTCCAGACCCAGTACTTC.

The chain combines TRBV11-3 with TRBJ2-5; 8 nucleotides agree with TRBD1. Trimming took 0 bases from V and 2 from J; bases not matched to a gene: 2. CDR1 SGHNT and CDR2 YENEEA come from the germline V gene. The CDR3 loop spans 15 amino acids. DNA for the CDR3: TGTGCCAGCAGCTTAGATGGGACAGGACAAGAGACCCAGTACTTC. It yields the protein CASSLDGTGQETQYF.

This chain's CDR3 is CATAGRTTISNQPQHF. As DNA, the CDR3 is TGTGCCACCGCTGGGCGGACAACCATTAGCAATCAGCCCCAGCATTTT. The J gene is TRBJ1-5, the V gene TRBV24-1; D may be TRBD1 (5 bases). This CDR3 has 16 amino acids. Germline V CDR1 and CDR2: KGHDR, SFDVKD. The V gene lost 9 bases and the J gene lost 0 bases, with 17 bases spanning the gap.

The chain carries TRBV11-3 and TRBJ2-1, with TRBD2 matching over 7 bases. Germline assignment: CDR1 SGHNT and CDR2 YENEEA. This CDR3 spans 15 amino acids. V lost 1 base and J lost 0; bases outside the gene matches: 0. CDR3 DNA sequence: TGTGCCAGCAGCTTAGGCGGGGGCTCCTACAATGAGCAGTTCTTC. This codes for CASSLGGGSYNEQFF.